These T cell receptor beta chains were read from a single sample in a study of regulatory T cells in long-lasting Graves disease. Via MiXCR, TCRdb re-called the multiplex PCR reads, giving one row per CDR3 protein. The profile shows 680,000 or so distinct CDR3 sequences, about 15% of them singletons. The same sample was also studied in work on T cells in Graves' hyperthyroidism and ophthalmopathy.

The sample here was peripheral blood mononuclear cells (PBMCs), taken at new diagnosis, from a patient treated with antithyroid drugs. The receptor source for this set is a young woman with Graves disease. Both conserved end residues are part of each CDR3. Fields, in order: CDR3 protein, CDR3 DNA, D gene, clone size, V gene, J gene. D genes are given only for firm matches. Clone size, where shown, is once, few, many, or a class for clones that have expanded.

CASLGQGARTEAFF	TGTGCCAGCTTAGGACAGGGGGCGCGGACTGAAGCTTTCTTT	TRBD1	many	TRBV2	TRBJ1-1
CASRGTGTGNEKLFF	TGTGCCAGCAGGGGGACCGGGACAGGGAATGAAAAACTGTTTTTT	TRBD1	.	TRBV28	TRBJ1-4
CSASVGIRTRLTDTQYF	TGCAGTGCTAGCGTGGGCATCAGGACTAGGCTGACAGATACGCAGTATTTT	TRBD2	.	TRBV20-1	TRBJ2-3
CASSLGGGLAGDNEQFF	TGTGCCAGCAGCTTAGGAGGGGGACTCGCGGGCGACAATGAGCAGTTCTTC	.	.	TRBV11-3	TRBJ2-1
CASSLLGTPDGYTF	TGTGCCAGCAGCCTCTTGGGGACACCCGATGGCTACACCTTC	.	few	TRBV7-3	TRBJ1-2
CASSSIHAPEAFF	TGTGCCAGCAGTTCAATTCATGCTCCTGAAGCTTTCTTT	.	many	TRBV12-3/TRBV12-4	TRBJ1-1
CAISDSRPLEQYF	TGTGCCATCAGTGATAGCAGGCCCCTGGAGCAGTACTTC	.	.	TRBV10-3	TRBJ2-7
CASRPGQPMNTEAFF	TGTGCCAGCAGACCCGGACAGCCTATGAACACTGAAGCTTTCTTT	.	many	TRBV6-1	TRBJ1-1
CASSLAGPGYEQYF	TGTGCCAGCAGTTTGGCAGGGCCGGGATACGAGCAGTACTTC	.	many	TRBV6-5	TRBJ2-7
CASSPRDRGGSYEQYF	TGTGCCAGCTCACCGAGGGACAGGGGTGGATCCTACGAGCAGTACTTC	TRBD1	.	TRBV18	TRBJ2-7
CSARGGQGADLNGYTF	TGCAGTGCTAGAGGCGGACAGGGAGCCGACCTTAATGGCTACACCTTC	TRBD1	many	TRBV20-1	TRBJ1-2
CASSSTGSLSNQPQHF	TGTGCCAGCTCTTCTACCGGCTCTCTAAGCAATCAGCCCCAGCATTTT	.	many	TRBV2	TRBJ1-5
CATSRLDGANQPQHF	TGTGCCACCAGCAGACTCGACGGGGCAAATCAGCCCCAGCATTTT	.	few	TRBV15	TRBJ1-5
CATSRDEGPYEQYF	TGTGCCACCAGCAGAGACGAGGGTCCCTACGAGCAGTACTTC	.	few	TRBV15	TRBJ2-7
CASSQDEGLGFPYEQYF	TGTGCCAGCAGCCAAGATGAAGGACTAGGGTTCCCCTACGAGCAGTACTTC	TRBD2	.	TRBV3-1	TRBJ2-7
CASSNRGGPGQPQHF	TGTGCCAGCAGCAACAGGGGCGGACCGGGTCAGCCCCAGCATTTT	TRBD1	.	TRBV6-1	TRBJ1-5
CASSPRLEVADTQYF	TGCGCCAGCAGCCCTAGACTAGAAGTCGCAGATACGCAGTATTTT	.	.	TRBV5-1	TRBJ2-3
CSARFGAATNEKLFF	TGCAGTGCTAGGTTCGGAGCCGCAACTAATGAAAAACTGTTTTTT	.	.	TRBV20-1	TRBJ1-4
CASSIGVGTGYEQYF	TGTGCCAGCAGTATCGGTGTGGGGACGGGCTACGAGCAGTACTTC	.	many	TRBV6-1	TRBJ2-7
CASSSAWAETQYF	TGTGCCAGCAGCTCGGCCTGGGCGGAGACCCAGTACTTC	.	many	TRBV6-1	TRBJ2-5
CASSFEAGHNEQFF	TGTGCCAGCAGCTTCGAAGCGGGTCACAATGAGCAGTTCTTC	.	few	TRBV11-3	TRBJ2-1
CSAPAGTGSEQYF	TGCAGTGCTCCCGCCGGGACAGGGTCCGAGCAGTACTTC	TRBD1	many	TRBV20-1	TRBJ2-7
CASSGQGSSSYNEQFF	TGTGCCAGCAGTGGCCAGGGATCCAGCTCCTACAATGAGCAGTTCTTC	.	many	TRBV28	TRBJ2-1
CASSLALTSGGVYGYTF	TGTGCCAGCAGTTTAGCCCTTACCTCAGGGGGAGTCTATGGCTACACCTTC	TRBD1	few	TRBV12-3/TRBV12-4	TRBJ1-2
CASSQGLGQGFHEQYF	TGTGCCAGCAGTCAGGGCCTGGGACAGGGGTTCCACGAGCAGTACTTC	TRBD1	.	TRBV3-1	TRBJ2-7
CASSSSAGGLHEQYF	TGTGCCAGCAGTTCGTCAGCGGGAGGGTTGCACGAGCAGTACTTC	TRBD2	many	TRBV28	TRBJ2-7
CASSPTLGGHQPQHF	TGTGCCAGCAGTCCAACCCTAGGGGGGCATCAGCCCCAGCATTTT	.	many	TRBV27	TRBJ1-5
CSVAAPHVYEQYF	TGCAGCGTTGCGGCACCCCATGTTTACGAGCAGTACTTC	.	many	TRBV29-1	TRBJ2-7
CSAKDSSYNSPLHF	TGCAGTGCTAAAGACTCCAGTTATAATTCACCCCTCCACTTT	.	few	TRBV20-1	TRBJ1-6
CASSLRGAGGPYNEQFF	TGTGCCAGCAGCTTAAGAGGAGCGGGAGGACCCTACAATGAGCAGTTCTTC	TRBD2	many	TRBV7-9	TRBJ2-1
CASSPSPGQGNTGELFF	TGTGCCAGCTCACCTTCTCCGGGACAGGGTAACACCGGGGAGCTGTTTTTT	TRBD1	many	TRBV18	TRBJ2-2
CASSVPGGSYNSPLHF	TGTGCCAGCAGTGTCCCTGGCGGCTCCTATAATTCACCCCTCCACTTT	.	many	TRBV2	TRBJ1-6
CASSYGAGRETQYF	TGTGCCAGCAGTTACGGCGCAGGGCGAGAGACCCAGTACTTC	.	.	TRBV6-5	TRBJ2-5
CASSIGTRTYEQYF	TGTGCCAGTAGTATAGGGACAAGGACCTACGAGCAGTACTTC	.	.	TRBV19	TRBJ2-7
CASSRVASNQPQHF	TGTGCCAGCAGTCGAGTCGCAAGCAATCAGCCCCAGCATTTT	.	many	TRBV6-1	TRBJ1-5
CASSTASGRAGEQFF	TGTGCCAGCAGTACTGCTAGCGGGAGGGCCGGGGAGCAGTTCTTC	TRBD2	many	TRBV28	TRBJ2-1
CASSSPRGGGTGEQFF	TGTGCCAGCAGTTCCCCCAGGGGGGGTGGGACAGGGGAGCAGTTCTTC	TRBD1	many	TRBV27	TRBJ2-1